This paragraph covers one TCR beta chain sequence. What it recognizes is unknown. The data derive from a study of multiple sclerosis patients with progressive multifocal leukoencephalopathy. General study results and limits: Less diverse TRB repertoires were suggested in most PML patients. Preferential TRBV-TRBJ pairings or common gene usage were not detected at PML.

Libraries were prepared by immunoSEQ multiplex PCR; TCRdb keeps only in-frame clonotypes and omits some of them. The sample consists of some 28,000 clones, around 90% of them appearing once. The CDR3 is 13 residues long. CDR1 and CDR2 from the germline V gene are LNHDA and SQIVND (reference sequence). With V trimmed by 9 bases and J by 2 bases, 6 bases remained unmatched. Time point reported: around 13 months of natalizumab therapy. This chain joins TRBV19 and TRBJ1-2, with 7 bases that match TRBD1. This TCR was recovered from a human donor with multiple sclerosis. The specimen was PBMCs, collected from a patient treated with natalizumab. In DNA form, the CDR3 reads TGTGCCAGCCATCGACAGGGAAACTATGGCTACACCTTC. Its translation: CASHRQGNYGYTF.